One sample yielded the 24 T cell receptor beta chains listed below, sequenced in a study of T cell repertoires in cytomegalovirus infection. Their antigen targets remain unknown. TCRdb itself ran the reads through MiXCR, one entry per CDR3 protein. The profile covers roughly 180,000 distinct CDR3 sequences, with about a fifth appearing a single time and around a quarter taken by the ten largest. The source was CD8+ T cells from cultured PBMCs, collected from culture after CMV antigen stimulation. The receptors were sampled from a human donor in good health (CMV status not recorded). Some clones in this sample may be carry-over from other donors' samples.

This chain uses TRBV7-2 with TRBJ1-4; D is ambiguous. Between the trimmed V and J ends, which lost 3 bases and 4 bases, there was a span of 6 bases. Germline loops: CDR1 SGHTA, CDR2 FQGNSA. The CDR3 length is 13 residues. CDR3 bases: TGTGCCAGCAGCTTTATGGGTAATGAAAAACTGTTTTTT. Translating it yields CASSFMGNEKLFF.

This chain connects TRBV7-6 to TRBJ2-2, with D perhaps assigned TRBD1 or TRBD2 (6 bases each). The CDR3 extends over 14 amino acids. In germline, CDR1 is SGHVS, CDR2 FNYEAQ. The V end lost 5 bases, the J end lost 7 bases, and 14 bases lay between the germline ends. The CDR3 coding sequence is TGTGCCAGCAGCCCGGGGGCTTATGGCGGGGAGCTGTTTTTT. Its translation: CASSPGAYGGELFF.

This chain joins TRBV7-6 and TRBJ2-3; TRBD2 agrees at 8 bases. V was pared by 6 bases and J by 2 bases, with 10 bases of the junction left unmatched. This CDR3 comprises 16 residues. CDR1 is SGHVS, CDR2 FNYEAQ, per germline. The CDR3 spells CASRGAERGNTDTQYF. In nucleotides, the CDR3 is TGTGCCAGCAGGGGTGCTGAGCGGGGGAACACAGATACGCAGTATTTT.

The chain has TRBV28 and TRBJ1-2; no clear D gene. This CDR3 has 13 residues. V was shortened by 10 bases and J by 0 bases, with 12 bases between the two germline ends. Germline loops: CDR1 MDHEN, CDR2 SYDVKM. This CDR3 reads CATTFRTNYGYTF. For the CDR3, the DNA is TGTGCCACCACGTTCCGAACTAACTATGGCTACACCTTC.

This chain connects TRBV5-6 to TRBJ1-5; a weak D match, TRBD1 (5 bases). Germline CDR1 is SGHDT and CDR2 is YYEEEE. The CDR3 is 15 amino acids. V dropped 1 base and J dropped 2 bases, with 10 bases sitting between them. The CDR3 here is CASSLHDSRNQPQHF. The CDR3, as DNA: TGTGCCAGCAGCTTGCACGACAGCCGCAATCAGCCCCAGCATTTT.

The V and J genes are TRBV7-9 and TRBJ1-1; no firm D call. V was trimmed by 6 bases and J by 1 base, leaving 24 bases between them. Germline values: CDR1 SEHNR, CDR2 FQNEAQ (reference sequence). This CDR3 is 18 amino acids long. The CDR3 protein is CASSFPGARFPSNTEAFF. DNA for the CDR3: TGTGCCAGCAGTTTTCCGGGAGCCAGGTTCCCTTCGAACACTGAAGCTTTCTTT.

This sequence joins TRBV19 and TRBJ1-1; D not certain. The CDR3 runs to 15 residues. Germline assignment: CDR1 LNHDA and CDR2 SQIVND (reference sequence). V gave up 4 bases and J gave up 1 base, with 13 bases separating them. CDR3 DNA: TGTGCCAGTAGTACACCACAGCGGTGGAACACTGAAGCTTTCTTT. Translation: CASSTPQRWNTEAFF.

This clonotype was detected only a few times. The chain carries TRBV9 and TRBJ2-1, with D maybe TRBD2 (5 bases). Trimming pared 4 bases from V and 2 bases from J, leaving 13 bases between. CDR1 and CDR2 from the germline V gene are SGDLS and YYNGEE. The length of the CDR3 is 15 residues. The CDR3: CASSPRGLTYNEQFF. CDR3 DNA sequence: TGTGCCAGCAGCCCGAGAGGGCTGACCTACAATGAGCAGTTCTTC.

In this sample, this clonotype turned up a few times. The V and J genes are TRBV9 and TRBJ1-1; D is possibly TRBD1 (5 bases). Germline lookup yields CDR1 SGDLS and CDR2 YYNGEE. Deletions cut 4 bases from V and 3 bases from J, with 16 bases between. The CDR3 runs 15 residues. The CDR3 DNA reads TGTGCCAGCAGCACCTCCGGGACGGTAGACACTGAAGCTTTCTTT. Its translation: CASSTSGTVDTEAFF.

The chain employs TRBV7-8 and TRBJ2-3; TRBD2 agrees at 13 bases. Trimming took 3 bases from V and 2 from J; bases not matched to a gene: 11. This CDR3 has 19 residues. Germline V gives CDR1 SGHVS, CDR2 FQNEAQ. This CDR3 is CASSLYWTSGGSHTDTQYF. The CDR3 DNA follows: TGTGCCAGCAGCTTGTATTGGACTAGCGGGGGCTCCCACACAGATACGCAGTATTTT.

The chain joins TRBV6-7 to TRBJ2-7; 7 nucleotides line up with TRBD2. TRBV6-7 is an open reading frame, and its role is uncertain. With V trimmed by 4 bases and J by 2 bases, 8 bases remained unmatched. The CDR3 loop spans 15 amino acids. The CDR3 sequence is CASSFNGTIPYEQYF. Here the CDR3 DNA reads TGTGCCAGCAGTTTTAACGGGACTATACCCTACGAGCAGTACTTC.

There are a few counts of this clonotype. This sequence joins TRBV7-2 and TRBJ1-1; maybe TRBD1 (5 bases). V lost 1 base and J lost 7, with 16 bases in between. Germline loops: CDR1 SGHTA, CDR2 FQGNSA. The CDR3 runs 15 residues. CDR3 sequence reads: CASSLEVRAAVEAFF. CDR3 in DNA: TGTGCCAGCAGCTTAGAGGTCAGGGCCGCTGTTGAAGCTTTCTTT.

The genes are TRBV6-5 and TRBJ2-1; 11 bases match TRBD2. Germline trimming cut 7 bases from V and 2 bases from J; bases unmatched to any gene: 4. Germline loops: CDR1 MNHEY, CDR2 SVGAGI. The CDR3 loop spans 15 amino acids. CDR3 region: CASTSSGGPYNEQFF. For the CDR3, the DNA is TGTGCCAGCACCTCTAGCGGGGGGCCCTACAATGAGCAGTTCTTC.

V gene TRBV18 combines with J gene TRBJ1-1; D ambiguous. CDR3 length equals 16 residues. CDR1 is KGHSH and CDR2 is LQKENI in the germline V gene. Deletions cut 4 bases from V and 3 bases from J, with 18 bases between. The CDR3 nucleotides are TGTGCCAGCTCACTGTCCGGCCCTTTCGCGGACACTGAAGCTTTCTTT. This encodes CASSLSGPFADTEAFF. The full variable domain, with the rest looked up from reference TRBV18 and TRBJ1-1, is NAGVMQNPRHLVRRRGQEARLRCSPMKGHSHVYWYRQLPEEGLKFMVYLQKENIIDESGMPKERFSAEFPKEGPSILRIQQVVRGDSAAYFCASSLSGPFADTEAFFGQGTRLTVV.

This chain links TRBV7-6 with TRBJ1-3; 7 nucleotides agree with TRBD1. The CDR3 spans 15 residues. Unmatched junction bases numbered 2, after V lost 1 base and J lost 2 bases. CDR1 is SGHVS, CDR2 FNYEAQ, per germline. DNA of the CDR3: TGTGCCAGCAGCTTAGTGAGGGGGCCTGGAAACACCATATATTTT. As protein: CASSLVRGPGNTIYF. Complete variable domain (other parts from reference TRBV7-6 and TRBJ1-3): GAGVSQSPRYKVTKRGQDVALRCDPISGHVSLYWYRQALGQGPEFLTYFNYEAQQDKSGLPNDRFSAERPEGSISTLTIQRTEQRDSAMYRCASSLVRGPGNTIYFGEGSWLTVV.

This clonotype was picked up one time. This chain uses TRBV6-5 with TRBJ2-1; TRBD1 matches 8 bases. V trimming: 5 bases; J trimming: 0 bases; junction bases outside the gene matches: 3. CDR1 MNHEY and CDR2 SVGAGI come from the germline V gene. CDR3 size: 15 residues. In DNA, the CDR3 is TGTGCCAGCAGTGCGACAGGGGTCTCCTACAATGAGCAGTTCTTC. It specifies CASSATGVSYNEQFF.

The chain links TRBV3-1 to TRBJ2-2; D may match TRBD1 or TRBD2 (5 bases each). Germline V CDR1 and CDR2: LGHDT, YNNKEL (reference sequence). This CDR3 region has 16 residues. The V end was cut by 0 bases, the J end by 2 bases, with 10 bases between. The CDR3 reads CASSQDFGANTGELFF. CDR3 DNA: TGTGCCAGCAGCCAAGATTTCGGGGCCAACACCGGGGAGCTGTTTTTT. The full variable domain, its missing parts supplied by reference TRBV3-1 and TRBJ2-2, is DTAVSQTPKYLVTQMGNDKSIKCEQNLGHDTMYWYKQDSKKFLKIMFSYNNKELIINETVPNRFSPKSPDKAHLNLHINSLELGDSAVYFCASSQDFGANTGELFFGEGSRLTVL.

The V gene is TRBV9, the J gene TRBJ2-7, with D perhaps matching TRBD1 (6 bases). Trimming removed 0 bases at V and 2 bases at J, with 9 bases between. The CDR3 covers 14 residues. Germline CDR1 SGDLS, CDR2 YYNGEE. CDR3 in DNA: TGTGCCAGCAGCGTAGGGGACACCGCCTACGAGCAGTACTTC. Translating gives CASSVGDTAYEQYF.

V is TRBV7-2 and J is TRBJ1-6; D is undetermined. Germline loops: CDR1 SGHTA, CDR2 FQGNSA. Trimming took off 0 bases at V and 5 bases at J, with 8 bases between the two ends. CDR3 size: 15 residues. CDR3 loop: CASSLATVNNSPLHF. CDR3 nucleotide sequence: TGTGCCAGCAGCTTAGCGACCGTTAATAATTCACCCCTCCACTTT.

The J gene is TRBJ2-5, the V gene TRBV6-5; D might be TRBD2 (5 bases). CDR3 length: 13 amino acids. Trimming removed 5 bases from V and 4 bases from J, with 11 bases in between. The germline gives CDR1 MNHEY, CDR2 SVGAGI. The CDR3 nucleotides are TGTGCCAGCAGTCTCGGAGGTATAGAGACCCAGTACTTC. It encodes CASSLGGIETQYF.

This clonotype was observed many times. The V call is TRBV29-1, the J call TRBJ1-1, with D uncertain. Deletions cut 1 base from V and 7 bases from J, with 7 bases between. The CDR3 runs 11 residues. The germline V gene encodes CDR1 SQVTM and CDR2 ANQGSEA. The DNA of the CDR3 is TGCAGCGTTGAAGGTCTCGGTGAAGCTTTCTTT. It is translated as CSVEGLGEAFF.

The J gene is TRBJ1-1, the V gene TRBV7-2; 7 bases fit TRBD1. V dropped 1 base and J dropped 0; count of bases not matched to a gene: 2. The CDR3 is 15 amino acids. Germline CDR1 SGHTA, CDR2 FQGNSA. The CDR3 spells CASSLEGALNTEAFF. The CDR3 DNA reads TGTGCCAGCAGCTTAGAGGGGGCCCTGAACACTGAAGCTTTCTTT.

This clonotype was counted between two and nine times. The V and J genes are TRBV7-9 and TRBJ1-1; 7 bases fit TRBD1. The CDR3 runs to 16 residues. The germline V gene encodes CDR1 SEHNR and CDR2 FQNEAQ (reference sequence). The junction had 6 bases not matched to a gene; V was cut back by 1 base and J by 1 base. CDR3 nucleotide sequence: TGTGCCAGCAGCTTAGGACCGGGACAGAAGAACACTGAAGCTTTCTTT. It translates to CASSLGPGQKNTEAFF. The variable domain in full, with the rest retrieved from reference TRBV7-9 and TRBJ1-1, is DTGVSQNPRHKITKRGQNVTFRCDPISEHNRLYWYRQTLGQGPEFLTYFQNEAQLEKSRLLSDRFSAERPKGSFSTLEIQRTEQGDSAMYLCASSLGPGQKNTEAFFGQGTRLTVV.

This clonotype was seen a handful of times. V gene TRBV4-3 combines with J gene TRBJ1-6; 9 nucleotides agree with TRBD1. V lost 4 bases, J lost 12 bases, and 10 bases stayed unmatched. The CDR3 spans 15 residues. Germline assignment: CDR1 LGHNA and CDR2 YSLEER. CDR3 sequence reads: CASSLGTGRREPLHF. CDR3 in DNA: TGCGCCAGCAGCCTAGGGACAGGGAGGAGAGAACCCCTCCACTTT.